The 5 T cell receptor beta chains below come from one sample, sequenced in a study of radiotherapy plus CTLA-4 blockade in lung cancer. Sequenced by immunoSEQ multiplex PCR; TCRdb stores in-frame clones only, minus some. This sample has roughly 62,000 clones, with 70% to 85% found just once. The specimen was peripheral blood, collected from a patient treated with radiotherapy plus ipilimumab. The receptors here all came from a human donor with non-small cell lung cancer who had a complete response to radiotherapy plus ipilimumab.

The chain recombines TRBV23-1 with TRBJ2-5; D assignment may be TRBD1 or TRBD2 (5 bases each). TRBV23-1 is known as an ORF, though its function is uncertain. The CDR3 consists of 15 residues. Trimming cost V 2 bases and J 2 bases, with 12 bases left between them. Here the CDR3 reads CASSQGTTIQETQYF. The CDR3 DNA reads as TGCGCCAGCAGTCAAGGGACGACAATTCAAGAGACCCAGTACTTC.

This clone was observed a handful of times. V and J are TRBV7-9 and TRBJ2-1, with 10 bases lining up with TRBD1. J gave up 8 bases and V 5 bases, and 6 bases lay outside the gene matches. The CDR3 is 14 residues long. The germline V gene encodes CDR1 SEHNR and CDR2 FQNEAQ (reference sequence). The CDR3 DNA is TGTGCCAGCAGCGCGTCCGGGACAGGGGATGAGCAGTTCTTC. This gives the protein CASSASGTGDEQFF.

The chain links TRBV6-5 to TRBJ1-2; the D gene is possibly TRBD1 (6 bases). The CDR3 loop spans 13 amino acids. Trimming stripped 6 bases from V and 4 bases from J, with 12 bases between. Germline loops: CDR1 MNHEY, CDR2 SVGAGI. The CDR3, as DNA: TGTGCCAGCAGGCAGGGGCCAAGCTATGGCTACACCTTC. This codes for CASRQGPSYGYTF.

V usage is TRBV7-8 and J usage is TRBJ2-3, with 9 bases that match TRBD1. Germline lookup yields CDR1 SGHVS and CDR2 FQNEAQ. The CDR3 extends over 15 amino acids. Unmatched junction bases numbered 7, after V lost 5 bases and J lost 4 bases. The CDR3 sequence: CASSETGTGSDTQYF. The CDR3 DNA reads as TGTGCCAGCAGCGAGACCGGGACAGGGTCAGATACGCAGTATTTT.

The chain carries TRBV5-1 and TRBJ1-1; no reliable D call. Germline loops: CDR1 SGHRS, CDR2 YFSETQ. Trimming removed 0 bases at V and 0 bases at J, with 6 bases between. The CDR3 length is 14 residues. In DNA form, the CDR3 reads TGCGCCAGCAGCTTGGGAACGGTGAACACTGAAGCTTTCTTT. Its protein product is CASSLGTVNTEAFF.